Shown below are 6 T cell receptor beta chains from a single sample sequenced in a study of shared clonotypes between healthy human individuals. The method was immunoSEQ multiplex PCR; TCRdb's version includes in-frame clones alone and lacks a portion of them. The sample records hundreds of thousands of clones, roughly 70% being singletons. The specimen was memory CD4+ T cells sorted from blood. Subset indicated: CD45RA-negative fraction. These TCRs come from a man in his thirties or forties in good health.

This chain links TRBV18 with TRBJ1-6, with D possibly TRBD1 on 5 matching bases. Germline values: CDR1 KGHSH, CDR2 LQKENI. V was clipped by 2 bases and J by 9 bases, with 11 bases between them. This CDR3 has 14 residues. CDR3 nucleotides: TGTGCCAGCTCACCAGCCGACAGAAGTTCACCCCTCCACTTT. It encodes CASSPADRSSPLHF.

This sequence joins TRBV6-1 and TRBJ2-3; D perhaps matches TRBD1 (6 bases). V lost 10 bases and J lost 2, with 16 bases in between. The CDR3 is made up of 14 amino acids. Germline V lookup: CDR1 MNHNS, CDR2 SASEGT. CDR3 sequence: CATRGQISTDTQYF. CDR3 coding DNA: TGTGCCACCAGGGGCCAGATTTCCACAGATACGCAGTATTTT.

The CDR3 region has the DNA TGTGCCAGCAGCTTAGGTACAGACGACTCTGGAAACACCATATATTTT. Its translation is CASSLGTDDSGNTIYF. The chain recombines TRBV7-9 with TRBJ1-3; D is undetermined. Trimming left V 1 base short and J 0 bases short, with 10 bases between. Germline V gene data show CDR1 as SEHNR and CDR2 as FQNEAQ (reference sequence). The CDR3 is 16 residues long.

J is TRBJ2-5 and V is TRBV6-5; the D gene is possibly TRBD2 (5 bases). The CDR3 is 14 amino acids. Germline V gene sequence: CDR1 MNHEY, CDR2 SVGAGI. Deletions cut 7 bases from V and 2 bases from J, with 14 bases between. CDR3 residues: CASTKAGAQETQYF. CDR3 in DNA: TGTGCCAGCACTAAGGCGGGCGCGCAAGAGACCCAGTACTTC.

As concerns this clone: The CDR3 does not end in the conserved phenylalanine or tryptophan, so this is likely a read error. The DNA is omitted, as the CDR3 cannot be located on it reliably, and the CDR3 follows TCRdb's listing. Here the CDR3 reads CASSKDPS. This sequence joins TRBV21-1 and TRBJ1-2; TRBD1, the D gene given by the table, was not confirmed from the DNA. TRBV21-1 is a known pseudogene. The CDR3 region is 8 residues in length, termini included.

J is TRBJ2-1 and V is TRBV9; 9 nucleotides match TRBD2. Germline CDR1 and CDR2: SGDLS and YYNGEE. The CDR3 has 15 residues. V trimming: 0 bases; J trimming: 9 bases; junction bases outside the gene matches: 7. The DNA for the CDR3 is TGTGCCAGCAGCGTAGGGCTAGCGGGAAAGGGTGAGCAGTTCTTC. Encoded protein: CASSVGLAGKGEQFF.